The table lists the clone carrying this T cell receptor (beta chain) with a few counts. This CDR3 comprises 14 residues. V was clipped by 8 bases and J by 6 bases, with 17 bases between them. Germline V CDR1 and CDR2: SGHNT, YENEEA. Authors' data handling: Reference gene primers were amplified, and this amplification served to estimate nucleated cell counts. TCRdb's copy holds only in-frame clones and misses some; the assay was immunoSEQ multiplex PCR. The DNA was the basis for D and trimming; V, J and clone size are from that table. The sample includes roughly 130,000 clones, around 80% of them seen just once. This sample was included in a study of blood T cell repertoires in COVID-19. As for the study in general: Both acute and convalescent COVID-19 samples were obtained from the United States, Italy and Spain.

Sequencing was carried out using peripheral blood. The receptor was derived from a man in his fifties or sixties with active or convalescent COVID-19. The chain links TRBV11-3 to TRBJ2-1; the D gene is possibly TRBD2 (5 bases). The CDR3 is CASSREGSLNEQFF. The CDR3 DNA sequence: TGTGCCAGCTCCCGCGAGGGAAGCCTCAATGAGCAGTTCTTC.